This T cell receptor beta chain was captured by sequencing in a study of memory CD4+ T cells and cytomegalovirus serostatus. Whole-study context: Donors were healthy Belgian adults, under 10 CMV seropositive and some 24 seronegative.

Single viable CD3+CD4+CD8-CD45RO+ cells were sorted as the memory CD4+ T cells. Only in-frame clones appear in the TCRdb table, and some are missing; sequencing was by immunoSEQ multiplex PCR. The repertoire holds about 57,000 clones, with under 80% as singletons. This clone has just one count. Its antigen is as yet unknown. With V trimmed by 2 bases and J by 1 base, 6 bases remained unmatched. This CDR3 comprises 17 residues. The germline V gene encodes CDR1 SGHTA and CDR2 FQGTGA. Study findings and constraints: 67 of 164 known CMV-associated TCRbeta sequences appeared in CD4+ memory.

The source is an adult in good health and CMV-seronegative. The chain is built from TRBV7-3 and TRBJ2-3; 10 bases map to TRBD1. Source material: memory CD4+ T cells from blood. CDR3 sequence: CASSLSGGTGGTDTQYF. CDR3 in DNA: TGTGCCAGCAGCTTATCCGGGGGGACAGGGGGCACAGATACGCAGTATTTT.